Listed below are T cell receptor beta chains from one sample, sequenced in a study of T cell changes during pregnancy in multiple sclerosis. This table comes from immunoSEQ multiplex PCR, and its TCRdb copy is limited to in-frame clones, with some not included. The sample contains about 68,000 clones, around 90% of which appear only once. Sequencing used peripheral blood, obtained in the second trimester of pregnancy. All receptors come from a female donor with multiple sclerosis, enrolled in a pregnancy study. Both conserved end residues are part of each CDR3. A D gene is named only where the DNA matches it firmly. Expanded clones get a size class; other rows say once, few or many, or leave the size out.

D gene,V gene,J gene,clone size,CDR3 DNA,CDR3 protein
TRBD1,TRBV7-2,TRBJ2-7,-,TGTGCCAGCAGCTTAGCGCCCCCCGGGACAGCCTACGAGCAGTACTTC,CASSLAPPGTAYEQYF
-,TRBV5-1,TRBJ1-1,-,TGCGCCAGCAGCTTGGGCTGGCAGGCCTTGAACACTGAAGCTTTCTTT,CASSLGWQALNTEAFF
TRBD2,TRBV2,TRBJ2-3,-,TGTGCCAGCAGTCCGACTAGCGGGGGAACAGATACGCAGTATTTT,CASSPTSGGTDTQYF
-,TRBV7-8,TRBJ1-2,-,TGTGCCAGCAGCTCTACCGGCGGCTATGGCTACACCTTC,CASSSTGGYGYTF
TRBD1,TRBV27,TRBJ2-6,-,TGTGCCAGCAGTGCGCGACAGGGTTCTGGGGCCAACGTCCTGACTTTC,CASSARQGSGANVLTF
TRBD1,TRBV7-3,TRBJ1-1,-,TGTGCCAGCAGCCGTACGACAGGGATCACTGAAGCTTTCTTT,CASSRTTGITEAFF
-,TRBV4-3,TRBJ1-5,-,TGCGCCAGCAGCCAAGTCGCAGGGAAGGCTCAGCCCCAGCATTTT,CASSQVAGKAQPQHF
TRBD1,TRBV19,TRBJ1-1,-,TGTGCCAGTAGTGAGGGACAGGTTAACACTGAAGCTTTCTTT,CASSEGQVNTEAFF
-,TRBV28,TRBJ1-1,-,TGTGCCAGCAGTTGGGCGAACACTGAAGCTTTCTTT,CASSWANTEAFF
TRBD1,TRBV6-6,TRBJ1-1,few,TGTGCCAGCAGACACCAGGGGGTGAACACTGAAGCTTTCTTT,CASRHQGVNTEAFF
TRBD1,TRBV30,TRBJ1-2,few,TGTGCCTGGAGCAAACAGGGGGGTCTAATAGGCTACACCTTC,CAWSKQGGLIGYTF
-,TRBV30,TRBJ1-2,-,TGTGCCTGGAGTGTACTGGAAGCAGGGATCTTC,CAWSVLEAGIF
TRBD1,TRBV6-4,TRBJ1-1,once,TGTGCCAGCAGGGGACAGAGTTCTGAAGCTTTCTTT,CASRGQSSEAFF
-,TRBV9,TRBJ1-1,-,TGTGCCAGCAGCGTAACCCCGGGGGATGGAGCTTTCTTT,CASSVTPGDGAFF
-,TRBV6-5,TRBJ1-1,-,TGTGCCAGCAGTTACTCGGGGGCGACGGTAAGCACTGAAGCTTTCTTT,CASSYSGATVSTEAFF